The 11 T cell receptor beta chains given below trace back to one sample, sequenced in a study of OX40 agonist ivuxolimab in advanced cancers. Assay used: immunoSEQ multiplex PCR; TCRdb lists only in-frame clones, some missing. The table lists around 89,000 clones, roughly 88% of them singletons. The sequenced sample was CD4+ or CD8+ T cells sorted from blood, obtained in a trial of the OX40 agonist ivuxolimab. These TCRs come from an adult with an advanced solid tumor such as melanoma, head and neck, liver or kidney cancer.

The V gene is TRBV18, the J gene TRBJ2-1, with 7 bases lining up with TRBD2. Germline loops: CDR1 KGHSH, CDR2 LQKENI. The V segment lost 5 bases and the J segment 6 bases; nucleotides outside the gene matches: 4. The CDR3 is 13 residues long. CDR3 sequence: CASSTQRGNEQFF. CDR3 DNA: TGTGCCAGCTCAACACAGCGGGGCAATGAGCAGTTCTTC.

The chain carries TRBV4-3 and TRBJ1-3; 10 nucleotides match TRBD1. V lost 1 base and J lost 2; bases outside the gene matches: 2. This CDR3 contains 16 residues. Germline V gives CDR1 LGHNA, CDR2 YSLEER. This chain's CDR3 is CASSQGQGATGNTIYF. CDR3 DNA: TGCGCCAGCAGCCAAGGACAGGGGGCCACTGGAAACACCATATATTTT.

The V gene is TRBV28, the J gene TRBJ1-2; possibly TRBD1 for D (5 bases). Looked up from germline, CDR1 is MDHEN and CDR2 is SYDVKM. V was cut by 2 bases and J by 8 bases, with 6 bases left in between. The CDR3 totals 11 residues. The CDR3 nucleotides are TGTGCCAGCAGTTTACAGGGAGGCTACACCTTC. Translating it yields CASSLQGGYTF.

This clone is a singleton in its sample. The chain links TRBV5-1 to TRBJ2-2, with 11 positions matching TRBD2. Losses at the gene ends were 4 bases for V and 5 bases for J; bases not matched to a gene: 7. This CDR3 comprises 16 residues. CDR1 and CDR2 (germline): SGHRS, YFSETQ. Written as DNA, the CDR3 is TGCGCCAGCAGCCCCCCGGGACTAGCGGAGACCGGGGAGCTGTTTTTT. It codes for CASSPPGLAETGELFF.

The V call is TRBV29-1, the J call TRBJ2-1, with D possibly being TRBD2 (6 bases). V lost 7 bases to trimming and J lost 0 bases, with 13 bases between them. CDR3 length equals 14 residues. In germline, CDR1 is SQVTM, CDR2 ANQGSEA. CDR3 sequence (DNA): TGCAGCGCCGGCGGGGCCCTCTCCTACAATGAGCAGTTCTTC. This translates into CSAGGALSYNEQFF.

The chain combines TRBV29-1 with TRBJ1-4; D call uncertain. The CDR3 consists of 12 residues. Trimming shortened V by 6 bases and J by 6 bases, and 11 bases separated the two germline ends. Per the germline V gene, CDR1 is SQVTM and CDR2 is ANQGSEA. As DNA, the CDR3 is TGCAGCGTCCTCGACGGAGATGAAAAACTGTTTTTT. Translated, it gives CSVLDGDEKLFF. Full variable domain (missing parts from reference TRBV29-1 and TRBJ1-4): SAVISQKPSRDICQRGTSLTIQCQVDSQVTMMFWYRQQPGQSLTLIATANQGSEATYESGFVIDKFPISRPNLTFSTLTVSNMSPEDSSIYLCSVLDGDEKLFFGSGTQLSVL.

The rearrangement joins TRBV6-6 to TRBJ2-1; 7 bases align to TRBD2. Germline V gives CDR1 MNHNY, CDR2 SVGAGI (reference sequence). The CDR3 loop spans 16 amino acids. V lost 6 bases to trimming and J lost 7 bases; unmatched junction nucleotides: 15. The CDR3 spells CASSTDGEGKGNEQFF. CDR3 DNA sequence: TGTGCCAGCAGCACTGATGGGGAGGGGAAAGGGAATGAGCAGTTCTTC.

This clone was recorded once. This chain uses TRBV6-6 with TRBJ1-2, with a tentative D call TRBD1 (5 bases). The CDR3 contains 14 residues. CDR1 and CDR2 (germline): MNHNY, SVGAGI (reference sequence). With 5 bases removed from V and 6 bases from J, the gap between germline ends came to 16 bases. In DNA form, the CDR3 reads TGTGCCAGCAGTCCGGGACGCCCTGGGGATGGCTACACCTTC. This translates into CASSPGRPGDGYTF.

The chain links TRBV6-5 to TRBJ2-5, with a weak D call TRBD1 (5 bases). The CDR3 is made up of 14 amino acids. Per the germline V gene, CDR1 is MNHEY and CDR2 is SVGAGI. Between the trimmed V and J ends, which lost 6 bases and 5 bases, there was a span of 16 bases. Here the CDR3 DNA reads TGTGCCAGCAGCGCGGCAGGGTACCGGGAGACCCAGTACTTC. Residues: CASSAAGYRETQYF.

V gene TRBV10-3 combines with J gene TRBJ2-3; possible D gene TRBD2, 6 bases. V lost 6 bases, J lost 2 bases, and 12 bases lay in between. The CDR3 is 14 amino acids. Germline-derived CDR1 and CDR2 are ENHRY and SYGVKD. The CDR3 bases are TGTGCCATCAGCCGGGTAGCGGCCACAGATACGCAGTATTTT. Protein: CAISRVAATDTQYF.

This sequence joins TRBV23-1 and TRBJ1-5, with D possibly TRBD1 on 6 matching bases. TRBV23-1 is designated an ORF whose function remains uncertain. The CDR3 sequence is 16 residues long. Between the trimmed V and J ends, which lost 4 bases and 2 bases, there was a span of 15 bases. CDR3 loop: CASSLQGRLGNQPQHF. The CDR3 DNA follows: TGCGCCAGCAGTCTCCAGGGGAGGTTGGGCAATCAGCCCCAGCATTTT.